This is a list of T cell receptor beta chains from one sample in a study of blood T cell repertoires in COVID-19. Libraries were prepared by immunoSEQ multiplex PCR; TCRdb keeps only in-frame clonotypes and omits some of them. The sample lists fewer than 350,000 clones; 86% were seen once. Material for sequencing was peripheral blood. These receptors came from a woman in her 30s with COVID-19, enrolled during active disease. Each CDR3 is given with its conserved first and last residue. D genes are given only for firm matches. Clone size is stated in some rows and not others, as once, few, many or a class when expanded.

TRBV11-2	few	TRBD1	TRBJ2-5	TGTGCCAGCAGCTTAGAAGGGACAGGGGGATTCCAAGAGACCCAGTACTTC	CASSLEGTGGFQETQYF
TRBV7-9	-	-	TRBJ2-3	TGTGCCAGCAGCTCGCAGGGTAGCACAGATACGCAGTATTTT	CASSSQGSTDTQYF
TRBV3-1/TRBV3-2	-	-	TRBJ1-1	TGTGCCAGCAGCCGCGGCTCGTTCCCTGAAGCTTTCTTT	CASSRGSFPEAFF
TRBV2	-	TRBD2	TRBJ2-1	TGTGCCAGCAGTGAAGGCGGCGGGGGGCAAAATGAGCAGTTCTTC	CASSEGGGGQNEQFF
TRBV14	once	TRBD1	TRBJ2-2	TGTGCCAGCAGCGCACCGGGACAGGGAATGACCGGGGAGCTGTTTTTT	CASSAPGQGMTGELFF
TRBV29-1	-	TRBD1	TRBJ2-7	TGCAGCGTCAGGACAGGGCCCTACGAGCAGTACTTC	CSVRTGPYEQYF
TRBV4-1	-	TRBD1	TRBJ2-7	TGCGCCAGCAGCCCAAGTATCGGACAGGGATTTACCTACGAGCAGTACTTC	CASSPSIGQGFTYEQYF
TRBV4-1	-	-	TRBJ1-2	TGCGCCAGCAGGCAAAAGGGGTGGTCTGACTCAGGCTACACCTTC	CASRQKGWSDSGYTF
TRBV21-1	-	-	TRBJ1-1	TGTGCCAGCAGCCTACGGACAGGGAACACTGAAGCTTTCTTT	CASSLRTGNTEAFF
TRBV12-3/TRBV12-4	-	-	TRBJ2-5	TGTGCCAGCAGCCATTGGGCGAAGACCCAGTACTTC	CASSHWAKTQYF
TRBV5-1	-	TRBD1	TRBJ2-3	TGCGCCAGCAGCCAAGGACAGGGCACAGATACGCAGTATTTT	CASSQGQGTDTQYF
TRBV5-6	-	-	TRBJ2-5	TGTGCCAGCAGCACGGGAATCCAAGAGACCCAGTACTTC	CASSTGIQETQYF
TRBV5-8	-	TRBD2	TRBJ2-3	TGTGCCAGCAGGATAGCGGGGGGGCCTTCAGATACGCAGTATTTT	CASRIAGGPSDTQYF
TRBV2	-	-	TRBJ2-7	TGTGCCTGTCGACCGGGAGCCACCCTGGTCTCCGAGCAGTACTTC	CACRPGATLVSEQYF
TRBV11-2	once	-	TRBJ1-6	TGTGCCAGCAGCTTAGATGCGGGTACTTCACCCCTCCACTTT	CASSLDAGTSPLHF
TRBV5-1	-	-	TRBJ2-1	TGCGCCAGCATGGTAGCGGCACCCCTGGATGAGCAGTTCTTC	CASMVAAPLDEQFF
TRBV2	-	-	TRBJ2-1	TGTGCCAGCAGTGAAGCGCTTCACACCTTGAATGAGCAGTTCTTC	CASSEALHTLNEQFF
TRBV4-2	-	TRBD1	TRBJ1-2	TGTGCCAGCAGCCGGGACAGAACCAACTATGGCTACACCTTC	CASSRDRTNYGYTF
TRBV5-4	-	-	TRBJ1-3	TGTGCCAGCAGCTTGGGTGGACTGTTCTCTGGAAACACCATATATTTT	CASSLGGLFSGNTIYF
TRBV5-4	few	-	TRBJ1-1	TGTGCCAGCAGCCCCCAACCCGCGGCTAACACTGAAGCTTTCTTT	CASSPQPAANTEAFF
TRBV6-2/TRBV6-3	-	TRBD1	TRBJ1-2	TGTGCCAGCAGTTATTGGGGGACAGAGGATGGCTACACCTTC	CASSYWGTEDGYTF
TRBV7-9	-	-	TRBJ1-1	TGTGCCGCGAGATTGGGGGCTTCGGAAGGCACTGAAGCTTTCTTT	CAARLGASEGTEAFF
TRBV27	-	-	TRBJ2-6	TGTGCCAGCAGTTTAGGGCGGGGCTCTGGGGCCAACGTCCTGACTTTC	CASSLGRGSGANVLTF
TRBV5-1	once	-	TRBJ1-2	TGCGCCAGCAGCTTGGCCAGTCAGGGTATCTATGGCTACACCTTC	CASSLASQGIYGYTF
TRBV30	-	-	TRBJ2-5	TGTGCCTGGGAGGAGGGGACCAAGACCCAGTACTTC	CAWEEGTKTQYF
TRBV24-1	-	-	TRBJ1-1	TGTGCCACCAGTGCGCCAGGGATCGCTGAAGCTTTCTTT	CATSAPGIAEAFF
TRBV10-1	few	TRBD2	TRBJ2-2	TGCGCCAGTTCTGGCCTAGCGGGCACCGGGGAGCTGTTTTTT	CASSGLAGTGELFF
TRBV10-3	-	-	TRBJ2-1	TGTGCCATCAGTCCAGGGTACAATGAGCAGTTCTTC	CAISPGYNEQFF
TRBV4-1	-	-	TRBJ2-3	TGCGCCAGCAGCCAAGTCAGGGGAAGGACAGATACGCAGTATTTT	CASSQVRGRTDTQYF
TRBV28	-	TRBD2	TRBJ2-7	TGTGCCAGCAGCCTTATCCCCGGACAGGGACTAGCGGGCCACGAGCAGTACTTC	CASSLIPGQGLAGHEQYF
TRBV12-3/TRBV12-4	once	TRBD2	TRBJ2-1	TGTGCCAGCAGATTGCTCGCGGGGGGCTGGCAGTTCTTC	CASRLLAGGWQFF
TRBV15	-	-	TRBJ1-5	TGTGCCACCAGCAGAGATCTGGGTTTAGGGGCGCGTCGTAACAATCAGCCCCAGCATTTT	CATSRDLGLGARRNNQPQHF
TRBV21-1	-	-	TRBJ1-2	TGTGCCAGCAGCAAAGTAACAGCCTTTGGCTACACCTTC	CASSKVTAFGYTF
TRBV2	-	TRBD2	TRBJ2-5	TGTGCCAGCAGTGAACCTAGCGGGGGAGGGGAGACCCAGTACTTC	CASSEPSGGGETQYF
TRBV6-2/TRBV6-3	-	TRBD2	TRBJ2-7	TGTGCCAGCAGTCAGAGGGACTACCAGTACTTC	CASSQRDYQYF
TRBV19	-	-	TRBJ2-1	TGTGCCAGTAGTATAGGGGACACGCCAGCCTACAATGAGCAGTTCTTC	CASSIGDTPAYNEQFF
TRBV6-5	many	TRBD1	TRBJ2-7	TGTGCCAGCAGGCGGACAGGAGCCTACGAGCAGTACTTC	CASRRTGAYEQYF
TRBV15	-	-	TRBJ2-1	TGTGCCACGGGGCCCGGCCAGGACAACAATGAGCAGTTCTTC	CATGPGQDNNEQFF
TRBV19	-	TRBD1	TRBJ1-5	TGTGCCAGTAGTATAGGGACAGGGGTCGGGCAGCCCCAGCATTTT	CASSIGTGVGQPQHF
TRBV19	-	-	TRBJ1-5	TGTGCCAGTAGGAATCTTGACGGGAGCAATCAGCCCCAGCATTTT	CASRNLDGSNQPQHF
TRBV4-1	-	TRBD1	TRBJ2-2	TGCGCCAGCAGCCAGGCGCTTAGGGGGCTGGACACCGGGGAGCTGTTTTTT	CASSQALRGLDTGELFF
TRBV11-2	-	-	TRBJ1-2	TGTGCCAGCAGCTTAGATTTAGGGGCCGGGGGCTACACCTTC	CASSLDLGAGGYTF
TRBV27	once	TRBD2	TRBJ2-2	TGTGCCAGCAGTTCCCTTAGCGGGGGGAACACCGGGGAGCTGTTTTTT	CASSSLSGGNTGELFF